The rows below give T cell receptor beta chains drawn from one sample of a study of T cell responses to AZD1222 COVID-19 vaccine. The method was immunoSEQ multiplex PCR; TCRdb's version includes in-frame clones alone and lacks a portion of them. Of approximately 150,000 clones in the sample, just under 95% are singletons; the top ten hold over 1.5%. Sequencing used peripheral blood, obtained on day 0 of AZD1222 vaccination. Source of these receptors: an adult in good health. CDR3s include the opening cysteine and the closing phenylalanine or tryptophan. The order of the fields is J gene, clone size, V gene, D gene, CDR3 protein, CDR3 DNA. D genes are given only for firm matches. Only some rows state a clone size, as once, few, many or a class for expanded clones.

j_gene: TRBJ1-5
abundance: .
v_gene: TRBV15
d_gene: .
CDR3aa: CATSRRGYSNQPQHF
CDR3nt: TGTGCCACCAGCAGACGAGGCTATAGCAATCAGCCCCAGCATTTT

j_gene: TRBJ1-4
abundance: .
v_gene: TRBV25-1
d_gene: .
CDR3aa: CASSIPGDREKLFF
CDR3nt: TGTGCCAGCAGCATTCCAGGGGATAGAGAAAAACTGTTTTTT

j_gene: TRBJ1-4
abundance: .
v_gene: TRBV6-5
d_gene: .
CDR3aa: CASSSGLNEKLFF
CDR3nt: TGTGCCAGCAGTTCGGGCCTTAATGAAAAACTGTTTTTT

j_gene: TRBJ2-3
abundance: .
v_gene: TRBV2
d_gene: TRBD1
CDR3aa: CASSGQGGDTQYF
CDR3nt: TGTGCCAGCAGCGGACAGGGGGGGGATACGCAGTATTTT

j_gene: TRBJ2-1
abundance: .
v_gene: TRBV24-1
d_gene: TRBD1
CDR3aa: CATSATGQRRYNEQFF
CDR3nt: TGTGCCACCAGTGCTACGGGACAGCGTCGCTACAATGAGCAGTTCTTC

j_gene: TRBJ1-5
abundance: .
v_gene: TRBV19
d_gene: TRBD1
CDR3aa: CASSIQIAGGQPQHF
CDR3nt: TGTGCCAGTAGTATTCAAATAGCAGGGGGCCAGCCCCAGCATTTT

j_gene: TRBJ1-1
abundance: .
v_gene: TRBV6-5
d_gene: .
CDR3aa: CASSLRPGIERTEAFF
CDR3nt: TGTGCCAGCAGTTTACGCCCAGGGATTGAGCGCACTGAAGCTTTCTTT

j_gene: TRBJ1-5
abundance: .
v_gene: TRBV6-6
d_gene: .
CDR3aa: CASRDISNQPQHF
CDR3nt: TGTGCCAGCAGAGACATTAGCAATCAGCCCCAGCATTTT

j_gene: TRBJ2-7
abundance: .
v_gene: TRBV24-1
d_gene: TRBD2
CDR3aa: CATSDMTSGYEQYF
CDR3nt: TGTGCCACCAGTGATATGACTAGCGGGTACGAGCAGTACTTC

j_gene: TRBJ2-1
abundance: .
v_gene: TRBV5-1
d_gene: TRBD2
CDR3aa: CASSLSTSWQYEQFF
CDR3nt: TGCGCCAGCAGCCTGTCGACTAGCTGGCAATATGAGCAGTTCTTC

j_gene: TRBJ1-3
abundance: .
v_gene: TRBV10-1
d_gene: .
CDR3aa: CASSEDGNSGNTIYF
CDR3nt: TGCGCCAGCAGTGAGGACGGAAACTCTGGAAACACCATATATTTT

j_gene: TRBJ1-3
abundance: once
v_gene: TRBV27
d_gene: .
CDR3aa: CASSSSRGNTIYF
CDR3nt: TGTGCCAGCAGTTCCTCGAGAGGAAACACCATATATTTT

j_gene: TRBJ2-7
abundance: .
v_gene: TRBV5-1
d_gene: TRBD2
CDR3aa: CASTLSGSSYEQYF
CDR3nt: TGCGCCAGCACCCTTAGCGGGAGTAGCTACGAGCAGTACTTC

j_gene: TRBJ1-3
abundance: .
v_gene: TRBV7-3
d_gene: .
CDR3aa: CASSLKGVPSGNTIYF
CDR3nt: TGTGCCAGCAGCTTAAAAGGGGTCCCCTCTGGAAACACCATATATTTT

j_gene: TRBJ2-4
abundance: .
v_gene: TRBV6-5
d_gene: TRBD1
CDR3aa: CASSYGTANIQYF
CDR3nt: TGTGCCAGCAGTTACGGGACAGCAAACATTCAGTACTTC

j_gene: TRBJ1-1
abundance: .
v_gene: TRBV9
d_gene: .
CDR3aa: CASSAHSSNTEAFF
CDR3nt: TGTGCCAGCAGCGCGCACAGTTCGAACACTGAAGCTTTCTTT

j_gene: TRBJ2-3
abundance: .
v_gene: TRBV6-1
d_gene: .
CDR3aa: CASSENLQGGDTQYF
CDR3nt: TGTGCCAGCAGTGAAAACCTACAGGGCGGAGATACGCAGTATTTT

j_gene: TRBJ2-2
abundance: .
v_gene: TRBV7-9
d_gene: .
CDR3aa: CASSLEPGSGELFF
CDR3nt: TGTGCCAGCAGCTTAGAGCCGGGGAGCGGGGAGCTGTTTTTT

j_gene: TRBJ2-1
abundance: .
v_gene: TRBV9
d_gene: TRBD1
CDR3aa: CASSVGIRDRDYNEQFF
CDR3nt: TGTGCCAGCAGCGTAGGCATCCGGGACAGGGACTACAATGAGCAGTTCTTC

j_gene: TRBJ2-7
abundance: .
v_gene: TRBV27
d_gene: TRBD2
CDR3aa: CASSFGTSGSYEQYF
CDR3nt: TGTGCCAGCAGTTTTGGGACTAGCGGATCCTACGAGCAGTACTTC

j_gene: TRBJ1-1
abundance: .
v_gene: TRBV6-5
d_gene: TRBD1
CDR3aa: CASKQGAWTEAFF
CDR3nt: TGTGCCAGTAAACAGGGGGCTTGGACTGAAGCTTTCTTT

j_gene: TRBJ1-1
abundance: .
v_gene: TRBV6-1
d_gene: .
CDR3aa: CASSEKVRGWCAFF
CDR3nt: TGTGCCAGCAGTGAAAAGGTACGGGGTTGGTGTGCTTTCTTT

j_gene: TRBJ1-1
abundance: once
v_gene: TRBV7-9
d_gene: .
CDR3aa: CASSSAGVNTEAFF
CDR3nt: TGTGCCAGCAGCTCCGCAGGGGTGAACACTGAAGCTTTCTTT

j_gene: TRBJ2-1
abundance: .
v_gene: TRBV5-6
d_gene: TRBD1
CDR3aa: CASSRDRGLAYNEQFF
CDR3nt: TGTGCCAGCAGTCGGGACAGGGGGCTCGCCTACAATGAGCAGTTCTTC

j_gene: TRBJ2-7
abundance: .
v_gene: TRBV5-5
d_gene: .
CDR3aa: CASSLVGGLQYF
CDR3nt: TGTGCCAGCAGCTTGGTGGGGGGCTTACAGTACTTC

j_gene: TRBJ1-5
abundance: .
v_gene: TRBV6-4
d_gene: .
CDR3aa: CASSESLGQPQHF
CDR3nt: TGTGCCAGCAGTGAGTCCCTTGGTCAGCCCCAGCATTTT

j_gene: TRBJ2-5
abundance: .
v_gene: TRBV7-8
d_gene: .
CDR3aa: CASSLVATKETQYF
CDR3nt: TGTGCCAGCAGCTTAGTAGCGACGAAAGAGACCCAGTACTTC

j_gene: TRBJ2-3
abundance: .
v_gene: TRBV12-5
d_gene: TRBD2
CDR3aa: CASGHGLAGSHTQYF
CDR3nt: TGTGCTAGTGGTCATGGACTAGCGGGATCACATACGCAGTATTTT

j_gene: TRBJ2-2
abundance: .
v_gene: TRBV2
d_gene: TRBD1
CDR3aa: CASSGQGRIVPGELFF
CDR3nt: TGTGCCAGCAGTGGACAGGGACGCATTGTCCCCGGGGAGCTGTTTTTT

j_gene: TRBJ1-1
abundance: .
v_gene: TRBV5-1
d_gene: TRBD1
CDR3aa: CASSPQGQGRTEAFF
CDR3nt: TGCGCCAGCAGCCCACAGGGACAGGGGAGGACTGAAGCTTTCTTT

j_gene: TRBJ1-2
abundance: .
v_gene: TRBV20-1
d_gene: .
CDR3aa: CSARAGQGDTF
CDR3nt: TGCAGTGCTAGAGCTGGGCAGGGTGACACCTTC

j_gene: TRBJ1-4
abundance: .
v_gene: TRBV18
d_gene: .
CDR3aa: CASSGGVAFNEKLFF
CDR3nt: TGTGCCAGCTCTGGGGGCGTAGCCTTTAATGAAAAACTGTTTTTT

j_gene: TRBJ2-1
abundance: .
v_gene: TRBV6-5
d_gene: .
CDR3aa: CASHRTLKYNEQFF
CDR3nt: TGTGCCAGCCATAGGACCCTCAAATACAATGAGCAGTTCTTC

j_gene: TRBJ2-7
abundance: .
v_gene: TRBV5-1
d_gene: .
CDR3aa: CASSLGGSDSYEQYF
CDR3nt: TGCGCCAGCAGCTTGGGGGGTTCCGACTCCTACGAGCAGTACTTC

j_gene: TRBJ2-1
abundance: .
v_gene: TRBV10-3
d_gene: .
CDR3aa: CAIRQGFDEQFF
CDR3nt: TGTGCCATCAGGCAGGGGTTTGATGAGCAGTTCTTC

j_gene: TRBJ2-1
abundance: .
v_gene: TRBV5-8
d_gene: .
CDR3aa: CASSPGARGPKSYNEQFF
CDR3nt: TGTGCCAGCAGCCCGGGGGCCAGGGGTCCGAAATCCTACAATGAGCAGTTCTTC

j_gene: TRBJ2-7
abundance: .
v_gene: TRBV5-3
d_gene: TRBD2
CDR3aa: CARSRAGPSYEQYF
CDR3nt: TGTGCCAGAAGTCGAGCGGGGCCCTCCTACGAGCAGTACTTC

j_gene: TRBJ2-3
abundance: .
v_gene: TRBV5-1
d_gene: TRBD1
CDR3aa: CASSVGTASTDTQYF
CDR3nt: TGCGCCAGCAGCGTCGGGACAGCTAGCACAGATACGCAGTATTTT

j_gene: TRBJ2-5
abundance: .
v_gene: TRBV5-4
d_gene: TRBD2
CDR3aa: CASSFGGGAETQYF
CDR3nt: TGTGCCAGCAGCTTTGGGGGAGGGGCAGAGACCCAGTACTTC

j_gene: TRBJ2-7
abundance: .
v_gene: TRBV2
d_gene: .
CDR3aa: CASSEKAGVYEQYF
CDR3nt: TGTGCCAGCAGTGAAAAGGCAGGGGTCTACGAGCAGTACTTC

j_gene: TRBJ2-1
abundance: .
v_gene: TRBV3-1/TRBV3-2
d_gene: .
CDR3aa: CASSQESAWDEQFF
CDR3nt: TGTGCCAGCAGCCAAGAGTCAGCATGGGATGAGCAGTTCTTC

j_gene: TRBJ1-2
abundance: .
v_gene: TRBV7-3
d_gene: .
CDR3aa: CASSLTGGSSYYGYTF
CDR3nt: TGTGCCAGCAGCTTAACTGGGGGATCTTCCTACTATGGCTACACCTTC

j_gene: TRBJ1-6
abundance: .
v_gene: TRBV2
d_gene: TRBD1
CDR3aa: CASSDRDSLFNSPLHF
CDR3nt: TGTGCCAGCAGTGACCGGGACAGCCTCTTCAATTCACCCCTCCACTTT

j_gene: TRBJ2-7
abundance: .
v_gene: TRBV6-5
d_gene: TRBD2
CDR3aa: CASRQGLAGGREQYF
CDR3nt: TGTGCCAGCAGACAGGGACTAGCGGGAGGGAGGGAGCAGTACTTC

j_gene: TRBJ1-1
abundance: once
v_gene: TRBV21-1
d_gene: .
CDR3aa: CASSITGRGNTEAFF
CDR3nt: TGTGCCAGCAGCATCACAGGGAGGGGGAACACTGAAGCTTTCTTT

j_gene: TRBJ1-1
abundance: .
v_gene: TRBV10-3
d_gene: TRBD1
CDR3aa: CAISEGPGQGNTEAFF
CDR3nt: TGTGCCATCAGTGAGGGCCCGGGACAGGGGAATACTGAAGCTTTCTTT

j_gene: TRBJ1-2
abundance: .
v_gene: TRBV10-2
d_gene: .
CDR3aa: CASSEGGGNYGYTF
CDR3nt: TGCGCCAGCAGTGAGGGCGGCGGTAACTATGGCTACACCTTC

j_gene: TRBJ2-2
abundance: .
v_gene: TRBV7-9
d_gene: TRBD2
CDR3aa: CASFGGGLATGELFF
CDR3nt: TGTGCCAGCTTCGGAGGGGGACTAGCAACCGGGGAGCTGTTTTTT

j_gene: TRBJ2-2
abundance: .
v_gene: TRBV3-1/TRBV3-2
d_gene: TRBD2
CDR3aa: CASSPGGRGTGELFF
CDR3nt: TGTGCCAGCAGTCCCGGCGGGAGGGGGACCGGGGAGCTGTTTTTT

j_gene: TRBJ2-7
abundance: .
v_gene: TRBV18
d_gene: .
CDR3aa: CASSPSGESYEQYF
CDR3nt: TGTGCCAGCTCACCCTCCGGGGAATCCTACGAGCAGTACTTC

j_gene: TRBJ1-2
abundance: .
v_gene: TRBV27
d_gene: .
CDR3aa: CASSLSRTPNRGYTF
CDR3nt: TGTGCCAGCAGTTTATCCCGGACCCCAAACCGGGGCTACACCTTC

j_gene: TRBJ1-1
abundance: .
v_gene: TRBV29-1
d_gene: .
CDR3aa: CSVVIAGGVTEAFF
CDR3nt: TGCAGCGTTGTAATCGCTGGGGGCGTCACTGAAGCTTTCTTT

j_gene: TRBJ1-1
abundance: few
v_gene: TRBV4-1
d_gene: .
CDR3aa: CASSQVASEAFF
CDR3nt: TGCGCCAGCAGCCAAGTAGCCTCTGAAGCTTTCTTT